The entry below describes one T cell receptor beta chain. The antigen it binds to is not known. The record has no base qualities; no much larger clone is one base away. These data come from a study of blood T cell repertoires in COVID-19 (dated by TCRdb to 2018 to 2020). Background for the entire study: Collaborator samples came from the United States, Italy and Spain and covered acute and convalescent phases of COVID-19. The material from the prospective study consisted of cDNA or gDNA derived from T cells, B-cell-depleted T cells, or PBMCs. Where available, HLA class I and class II types were taken from metadata supplied by the sample provider and were not determined by assay-based typing. Subjects who had been exposed to COVID-19, were actively infected with it, or had recovered from it provided the deeply sampled blood TCRbeta repertoires that made up the dataset. Samples came from the ongoing ImmuneRACE study (first 160 participants) plus 1,254 subjects from 6 global collaborators. The repertoires were released in a freely available public database meant as a resource for research on the immune response to SARS-CoV-2. The sample metadata nearly always contained a de-identified subject ID, COVID-19 status, age in years and sex. Results the study describes overall, beyond this receptor: The amount of clinical and demographic metadata varied by source and participant and was provided uncurated.

The CDR3 has 16 amino acids, counting the end cysteine and phenylalanine. The kept DNA is CDR3 alone, 48 bases in frame from the first base. The CDR1 and CDR2 encoded by the germline V gene are KGHSH and LQKENI. Clipping removes 2 bases from V and 5 bases from J, with 7 as the unmatched junction base count. TCRbeta CDR3 regions were amplified from genomic DNA using the immunoSEQ Assay, a bias-controlled multiplex PCR. The original methods were these. Within the assay, amplification of reference gene primers was used to estimate how many nucleated cells each sample contained. Sequence reads were collapsed and filtered to measure the absolute abundance of every unique TCRbeta CDR3 rearrangement. For each sample, productive Simpson clonality was calculated by taking the square root of Simpson's diversity index across productive rearrangements. This is the immuneACCESS table as TCRdb keeps it, with only in-frame sequences that have V and J called. A part of the clones is gone; compared with another copy, unresolved V genes explain less than half, and the rest is unexplained. V and J calls and clone size are copied from that table; D and trimming were computed from the DNA. This sample holds about 79,000 clones; 85% to 90% were observed only once. More than 11% of the sample is taken by the ten largest.

Whole blood was collected in K2EDTA tubes by collaborating institutions according to the institutions' own protocols. For TCRbeta analysis, collaborator samples were shipped as frozen whole blood, as isolated PBMCs, or as DNA extracted from either sample type. The sequence came from a man aged 65-85 years with active or convalescent COVID-19. The chain is made from TRBV18 and TRBJ1-5, with 9 bases matching TRBD1. Sequenced material: peripheral blood. Here is the DNA: TGTGCCAGCTCACCAGGGGTACAGGGGGCAGATCAGCCCCAGCATTTT. Its translation is CASSPGVQGADQPQHF. The CDR3, completed at both ends by the reference TRBV18 and TRBJ1-5 genes, gives the full variable domain NAGVMQNPRHLVRRRGQEARLRCSPMKGHSHVYWYRQLPEEGLKFMVYLQKENIIDESGMPKERFSAEFPKEGPSILRIQQVVRGDSAAYFCASSPGVQGADQPQHFGDGTRLSIL.